A selection of T cell receptor beta chains follows, all from one sample in a study of cytomegalovirus exposure and HLA in healthy donors. Clones were sequenced by immunoSEQ multiplex PCR, and TCRdb holds only the in-frame ones, with some missing. The sample yields 55,000 to 65,000 clones, roughly 92% seen once. The sequenced sample was PBMCs. The receptors shown here come from a man younger than 35 in good health and CMV-seronegative. Both conserved end residues are part of each CDR3. A D gene is named only where the DNA matches it firmly. Clone sizes are given selectively: once, few, many, or a class where the clone is expanded.

CDR3aa,CDR3nt,abundance,v_gene,j_gene,d_gene
CAGGTANQETQYF,TGTGCCGGAGGGACCGCGAACCAAGAGACCCAGTACTTC,.,TRBV2,TRBJ2-5,.
CASSKSRGRYGNTIYF,TGTGCCAGCAGCAAAAGTCGGGGGAGGTATGGAAACACCATATATTTT,.,TRBV21-1,TRBJ1-3,.
CASSPSGLALSGELFF,TGTGCCAGCAGTCCCTCGGGACTAGCGCTCTCCGGGGAGCTGTTTTTT,.,TRBV28,TRBJ2-2,TRBD2
CASSPGLAGGHNQETQYF,TGTGCCAGCAGCCCGGGACTAGCGGGAGGGCACAACCAAGAGACCCAGTACTTC,.,TRBV7-9,TRBJ2-5,TRBD2
CASSQEGRGGEQFF,TGCGCCAGCAGCCAAGAGGGGAGGGGCGGTGAGCAGTTCTTC,.,TRBV4-3,TRBJ2-1,TRBD2
CASSYDGGNEQFF,TGTGCCAGCAGTTACGATGGGGGGAATGAGCAGTTCTTC,.,TRBV6-5,TRBJ2-1,.
CASSIGVSGETQYF,TGTGCCAGTAGTATAGGGGTCTCCGGGGAGACCCAGTACTTC,.,TRBV19,TRBJ2-5,.
CSVHAGTSGREQFF,TGCAGCGTACATGCCGGGACTAGCGGGAGAGAGCAGTTCTTC,.,TRBV29-1,TRBJ2-1,TRBD2
CASSGQTSGRVDTQYF,TGTGCCAGCAGTGGACAGACTAGCGGGAGGGTGGATACGCAGTATTTT,.,TRBV2,TRBJ2-3,TRBD2
CASSKGGGGGVYNEQFF,TGTGCCAGCAGCAAAGGAGGTGGGGGCGGTGTCTACAATGAGCAGTTCTTC,.,TRBV9,TRBJ2-1,.
CASKEAGGPRDTQYF,TGTGCCAGCAAGGAGGCGGGAGGGCCTCGAGATACGCAGTATTTT,.,TRBV7-2,TRBJ2-3,TRBD2
CASSLVRYNEQFF,TGTGCCAGCAGCTTAGTCAGATACAATGAGCAGTTCTTC,.,TRBV7-2,TRBJ2-1,.
CASSVEVGLALNEQFF,TGTGCCAGCAGCGTAGAAGTAGGACTAGCGCTTAATGAGCAGTTCTTC,once,TRBV9,TRBJ2-1,TRBD2
CASSQAPGSVDRQFF,TGCGCCAGCAGCCAAGCGCCGGGTAGCGTCGATCGGCAGTTCTTC,.,TRBV4-3,TRBJ2-1,.
CASSFGEGVEQFF,TGTGCTAGCAGCTTTGGGGAGGGGGTTGAGCAGTTCTTC,few,TRBV7-7,TRBJ2-1,.
CASSDSRVGANVLTF,TGTGCCAGCAGTGACTCCAGGGTTGGGGCCAACGTCCTGACTTTC,.,TRBV6-4,TRBJ2-6,.